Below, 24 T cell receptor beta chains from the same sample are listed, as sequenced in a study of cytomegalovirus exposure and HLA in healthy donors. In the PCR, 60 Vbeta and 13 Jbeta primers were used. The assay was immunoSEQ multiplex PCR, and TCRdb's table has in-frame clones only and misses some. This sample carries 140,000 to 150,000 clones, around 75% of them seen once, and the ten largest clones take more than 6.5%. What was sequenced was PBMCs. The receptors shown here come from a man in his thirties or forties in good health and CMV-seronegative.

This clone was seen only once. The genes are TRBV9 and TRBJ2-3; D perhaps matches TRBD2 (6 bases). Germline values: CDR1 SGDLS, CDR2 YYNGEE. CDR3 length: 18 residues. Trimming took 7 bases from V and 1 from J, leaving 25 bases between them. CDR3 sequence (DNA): TGTGCCAGCGGTGACGGGGTCGAGCGGGCCAGGGGCACAGATACGCAGTATTTT. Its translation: CASGDGVERARGTDTQYF.

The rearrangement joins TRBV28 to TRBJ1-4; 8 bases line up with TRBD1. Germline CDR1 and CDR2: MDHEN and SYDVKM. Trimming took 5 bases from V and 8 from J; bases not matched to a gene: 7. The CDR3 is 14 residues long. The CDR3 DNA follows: TGTGCCAGCAGTCTGACAGGGGTGGGGGAAAAACTGTTTTTT. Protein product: CASSLTGVGEKLFF.

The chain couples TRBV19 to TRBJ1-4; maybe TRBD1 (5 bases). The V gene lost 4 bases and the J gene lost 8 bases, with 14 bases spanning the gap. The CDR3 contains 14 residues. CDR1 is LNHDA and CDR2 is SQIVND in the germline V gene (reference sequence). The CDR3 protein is CASSTGVQVEKLFF. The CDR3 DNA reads TGTGCCAGTAGTACGGGGGTACAGGTGGAAAAACTGTTTTTT.

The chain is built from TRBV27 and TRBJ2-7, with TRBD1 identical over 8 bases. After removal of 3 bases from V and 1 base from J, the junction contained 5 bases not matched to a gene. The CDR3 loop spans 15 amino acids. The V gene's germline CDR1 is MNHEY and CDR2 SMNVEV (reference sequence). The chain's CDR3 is CASSFRRDRSYEQYF. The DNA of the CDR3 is TGTGCCAGCAGTTTTCGCCGGGACAGGTCCTACGAGCAGTACTTC.

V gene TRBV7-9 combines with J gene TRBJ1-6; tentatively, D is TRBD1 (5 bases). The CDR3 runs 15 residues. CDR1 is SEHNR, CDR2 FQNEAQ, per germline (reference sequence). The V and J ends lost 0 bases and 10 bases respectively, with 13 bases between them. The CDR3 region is CASSLAGTLGSPLHF. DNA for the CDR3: TGTGCCAGCAGCTTAGCAGGGACTCTAGGGTCACCCCTCCACTTT.

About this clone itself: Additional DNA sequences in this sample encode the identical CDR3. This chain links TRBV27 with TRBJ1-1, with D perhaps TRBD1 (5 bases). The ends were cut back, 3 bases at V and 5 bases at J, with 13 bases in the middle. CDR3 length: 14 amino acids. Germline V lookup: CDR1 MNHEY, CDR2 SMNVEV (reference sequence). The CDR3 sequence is CASSLGGGYTEAFF. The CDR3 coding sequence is TGTGCCAGCAGTTTGGGGGGGGGATATACTGAAGCTTTCTTT.

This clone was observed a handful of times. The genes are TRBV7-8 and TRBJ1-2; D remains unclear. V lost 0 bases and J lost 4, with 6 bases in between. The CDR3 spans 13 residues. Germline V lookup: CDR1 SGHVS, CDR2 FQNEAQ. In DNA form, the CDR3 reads TGTGCCAGCAGCTTAGCGGGCAGCTATGGCTACACCTTC. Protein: CASSLAGSYGYTF. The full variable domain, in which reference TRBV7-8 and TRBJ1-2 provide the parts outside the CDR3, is GAGVSQSPRYKVAKRGQDVALRCDPISGHVSLFWYQQALGQGPEFLTYFQNEAQLDKSGLPSDRFFAERPEGSVSTLKIQRTQQEDSAVYLCASSLAGSYGYTFGSGTRLTVV.

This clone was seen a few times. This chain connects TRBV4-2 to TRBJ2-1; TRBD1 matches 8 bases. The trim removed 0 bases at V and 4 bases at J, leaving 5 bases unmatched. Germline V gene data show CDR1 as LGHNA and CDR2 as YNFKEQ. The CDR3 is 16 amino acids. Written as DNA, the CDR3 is TGTGCCAGCAGCCAAGATACAGGGGGACCTTACAATGAGCAGTTCTTC. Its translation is CASSQDTGGPYNEQFF.

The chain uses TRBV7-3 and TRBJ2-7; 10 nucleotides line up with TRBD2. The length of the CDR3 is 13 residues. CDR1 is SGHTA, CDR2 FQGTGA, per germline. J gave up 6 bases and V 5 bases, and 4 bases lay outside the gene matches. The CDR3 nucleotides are TGTGCCAGCAGCATTACTAGCGGGGTCGAGCAGTACTTC. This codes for CASSITSGVEQYF.

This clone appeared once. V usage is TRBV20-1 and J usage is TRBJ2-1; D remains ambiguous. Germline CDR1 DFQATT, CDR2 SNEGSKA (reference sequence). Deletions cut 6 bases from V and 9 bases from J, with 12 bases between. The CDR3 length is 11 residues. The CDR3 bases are TGCAGTGCGCCTGATTTCGGTGAGCAGTTCTTC. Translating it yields CSAPDFGEQFF.

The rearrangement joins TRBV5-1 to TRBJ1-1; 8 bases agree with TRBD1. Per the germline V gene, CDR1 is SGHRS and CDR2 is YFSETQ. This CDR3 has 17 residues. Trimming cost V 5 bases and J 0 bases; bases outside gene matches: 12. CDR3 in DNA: TGCGCCAGCAGTCCTCAGGGGGCGCTATTTCTGAACACTGAAGCTTTCTTT. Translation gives CASSPQGALFLNTEAFF.

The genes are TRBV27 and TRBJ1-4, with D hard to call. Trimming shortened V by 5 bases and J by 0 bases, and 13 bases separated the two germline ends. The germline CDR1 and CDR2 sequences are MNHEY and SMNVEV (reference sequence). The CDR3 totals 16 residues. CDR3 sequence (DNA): TGTGCCAGCAGTCCCCGGGAGGGCGCAACTAATGAAAAACTGTTTTTT. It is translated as CASSPREGATNEKLFF. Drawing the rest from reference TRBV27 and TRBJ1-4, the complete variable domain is EAQVTQNPRYLITVTGKKLTVTCSQNMNHEYMSWYRQDPGLGLRQIYYSMNVEVTDKGDVPEGYKVSRKEKRNFPLILESPSPNQTSLYFCASSPREGATNEKLFFGSGTQLSVL.

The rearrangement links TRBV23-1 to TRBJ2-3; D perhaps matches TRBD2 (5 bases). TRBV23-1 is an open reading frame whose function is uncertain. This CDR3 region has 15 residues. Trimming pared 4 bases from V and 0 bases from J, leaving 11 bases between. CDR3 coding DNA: TGCGCCAGCAGTCGATCCGGAGGTAGCACAGATACGCAGTATTTT. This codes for CASSRSGGSTDTQYF.

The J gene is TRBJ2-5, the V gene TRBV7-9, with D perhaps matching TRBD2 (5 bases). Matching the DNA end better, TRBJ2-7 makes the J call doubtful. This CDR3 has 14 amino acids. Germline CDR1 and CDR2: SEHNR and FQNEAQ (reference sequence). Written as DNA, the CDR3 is TGTGCCAGCATCCGAGACACCGGGGTGGACGAGCAGTACTTC. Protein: CASIRDTGVDEQYF.

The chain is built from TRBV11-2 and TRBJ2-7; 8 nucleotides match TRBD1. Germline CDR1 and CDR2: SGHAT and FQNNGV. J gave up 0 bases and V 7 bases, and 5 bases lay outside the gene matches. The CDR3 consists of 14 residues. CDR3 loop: CASKTGQVSYEQYF. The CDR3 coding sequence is TGTGCCAGCAAGACGGGACAGGTCTCCTACGAGCAGTACTTC.

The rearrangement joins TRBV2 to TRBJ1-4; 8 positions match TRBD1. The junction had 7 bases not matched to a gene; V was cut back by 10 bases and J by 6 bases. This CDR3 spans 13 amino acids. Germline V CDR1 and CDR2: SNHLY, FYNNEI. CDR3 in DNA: TGTGCCACCGGACAGGGTTCGGATGAAAAACTGTTTTTT. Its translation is CATGQGSDEKLFF.

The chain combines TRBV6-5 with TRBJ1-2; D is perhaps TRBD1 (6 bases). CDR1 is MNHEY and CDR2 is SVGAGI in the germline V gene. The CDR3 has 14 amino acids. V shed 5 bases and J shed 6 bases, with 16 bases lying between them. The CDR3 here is CASSRTGIDNGYTF. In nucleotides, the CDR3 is TGTGCCAGCAGTCGAACAGGGATTGACAATGGCTACACCTTC.

The CDR3 reads CASSYKGGAINEQFF. CDR3 DNA sequence: TGTGCCAGCAGTTACAAAGGGGGGGCCATCAATGAGCAGTTCTTC. The J gene is TRBJ2-1, the V gene TRBV6-5; a possible D gene is TRBD2 (7 bases). Per germline, CDR1 MNHEY and CDR2 SVGAGI. V lost 2 bases and J 6 bases, leaving 14 bases between the germline ends. This CDR3 comprises 15 residues.

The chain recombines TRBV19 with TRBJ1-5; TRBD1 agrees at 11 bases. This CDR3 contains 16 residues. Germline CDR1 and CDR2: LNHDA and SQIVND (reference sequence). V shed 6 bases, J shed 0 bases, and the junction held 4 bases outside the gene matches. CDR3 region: CASRWDRGYSNQPQHF. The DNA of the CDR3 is TGTGCCAGTAGATGGGACAGGGGGTATAGCAATCAGCCCCAGCATTTT. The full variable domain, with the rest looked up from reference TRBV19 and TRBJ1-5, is DGGITQSPKYLFRKEGQNVTLSCEQNLNHDAMYWYRQDPGQGLRLIYYSQIVNDFQKGDIAEGYSVSREKKESFPLTVTSAQKNPTAFYLCASRWDRGYSNQPQHFGDGTRLSIL.

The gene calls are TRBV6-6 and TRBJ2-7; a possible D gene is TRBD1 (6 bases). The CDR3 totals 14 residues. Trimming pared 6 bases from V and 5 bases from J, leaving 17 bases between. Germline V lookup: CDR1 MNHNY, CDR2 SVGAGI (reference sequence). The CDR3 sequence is CASRNNRDGNEQYF. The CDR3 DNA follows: TGTGCCAGCAGGAACAACAGGGATGGCAACGAGCAGTACTTC.

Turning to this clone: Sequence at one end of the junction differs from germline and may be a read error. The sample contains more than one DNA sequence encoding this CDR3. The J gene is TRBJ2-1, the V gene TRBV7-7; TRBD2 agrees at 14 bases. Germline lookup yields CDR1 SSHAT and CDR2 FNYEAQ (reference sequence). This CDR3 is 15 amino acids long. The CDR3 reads CASSLGLAGDNEQFF. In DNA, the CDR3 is TGTGCTAGCAGCTTGGGACTAGCGGGGGACAATGAGCAGTTCTTC. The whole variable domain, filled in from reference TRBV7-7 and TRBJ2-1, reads GAGVSQSPRYKVTKRGQDVTLRCDPISSHATLYWYQQALGQGPEFLTYFNYEAQPDKSGLPSDRFSAERPEGSISTLTIQRTEQRDSAMYRCASSLGLAGDNEQFFGPGTRLTVL.

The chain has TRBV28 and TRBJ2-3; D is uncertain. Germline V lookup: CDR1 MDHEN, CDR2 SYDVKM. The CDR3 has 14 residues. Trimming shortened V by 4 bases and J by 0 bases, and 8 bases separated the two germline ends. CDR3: CASSSGDSTDTQYF. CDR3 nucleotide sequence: TGTGCCAGCAGTTCAGGCGATAGCACAGATACGCAGTATTTT.

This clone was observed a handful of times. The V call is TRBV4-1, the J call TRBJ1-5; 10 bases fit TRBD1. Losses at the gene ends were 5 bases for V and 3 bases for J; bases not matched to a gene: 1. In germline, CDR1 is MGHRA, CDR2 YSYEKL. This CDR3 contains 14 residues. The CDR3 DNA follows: TGCGCCAGCAGCGGGACAGGGGACAATCAGCCCCAGCATTTT. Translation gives CASSGTGDNQPQHF.

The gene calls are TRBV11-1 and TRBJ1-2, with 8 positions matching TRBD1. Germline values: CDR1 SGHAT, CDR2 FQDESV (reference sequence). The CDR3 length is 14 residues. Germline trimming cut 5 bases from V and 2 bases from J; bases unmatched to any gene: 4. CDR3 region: CASSPGQGNYGYTF. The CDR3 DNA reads TGTGCCAGCAGCCCAGGACAGGGAAACTATGGCTACACCTTC.